Below are 24 T cell receptor beta chains sequenced from a single sample in a study of CDR3 diversity in severe acne. TCRdb itself ran the PCR reads through MiXCR, one entry per CDR3 protein. The table records around 91,000 distinct CDR3 sequences, about 54% of them present only once. Sample: blood. All receptors come from a male donor in good health, without acne.

The genes are TRBV7-2 and TRBJ1-1, with 8 nucleotides matching TRBD1. Trimming took 2 bases from V and 0 from J; bases not matched to a gene: 2. The germline gives CDR1 SGHTA, CDR2 FQGNSA. The CDR3 consists of 15 residues. The CDR3 DNA sequence: TGTGCCAGCAGCTTAATGGGACAGGTGAACACTGAAGCTTTCTTT. Protein product: CASSLMGQVNTEAFF.

V is TRBV6-1 and J is TRBJ1-2, with TRBD1 as a possible D gene (6 bases). With 8 bases removed from V and 1 base from J, the gap between germline ends came to 8 bases. Germline CDR1 is MNHNS and CDR2 is SASEGT. The CDR3 covers 12 residues. The CDR3 nucleotides are TGTGCCAGCGGAGGGGGTAACTATGGCTACACCTTC. Its protein product is CASGGGNYGYTF.

This chain joins TRBV5-4 and TRBJ2-2; 8 nucleotides agree with TRBD2. The junction had 10 bases not matched to a gene; V was cut back by 4 bases and J by 5 bases. This CDR3 contains 16 residues. Germline values: CDR1 SGHNT, CDR2 YYREEE (reference sequence). Here the CDR3 reads CASSPSTSVDTGELFF. The CDR3 DNA reads TGTGCCAGCAGCCCGTCGACTAGCGTGGATACCGGGGAGCTGTTTTTT.

The chain recombines TRBV7-9 with TRBJ2-7; a weak D match, TRBD1 (6 bases). This CDR3 comprises 16 residues. From germline, CDR1 is SEHNR and CDR2 FQNEAQ (reference sequence). Trimming took 5 bases from V and 2 from J, leaving 19 bases between them. CDR3 bases: TGTGCCAGCAGCCCGAGCTCCGGGACATATGCCTACGAGCAGTACTTC. Protein sequence: CASSPSSGTYAYEQYF.

The chain recombines TRBV25-1 with TRBJ1-1, with D possibly TRBD1 on 5 matching bases. The CDR3 sequence is 13 residues long. Trimming pared 6 bases from V and 8 bases from J, leaving 16 bases between. CDR1 and CDR2 (germline): MGHDK, SYGVNS. The CDR3 DNA is TGTGCCAGCAGGGGGAACAGGCCAGTGGAAGCTTTCTTT. This gives the protein CASRGNRPVEAFF.

This chain joins TRBV6-1 and TRBJ2-7; TRBD1 agrees at 8 bases. There are 13 residues in the CDR3. CDR1 is MNHNS and CDR2 is SASEGT in the germline V gene. Trimming cost V 6 bases and J 5 bases; bases outside gene matches: 6. CDR3 bases: TGTGCCAGCAGACGGGACAGGTTAGACGAGCAGTACTTC. Residues: CASRRDRLDEQYF.

This chain links TRBV13 with TRBJ2-7, with 8 bases that match TRBD2. The V segment lost 2 bases and the J segment 3 bases; nucleotides outside the gene matches: 6. Germline-derived CDR1 and CDR2 are PRHDT and FYEKMQ (reference sequence). The CDR3 spans 15 residues. CDR3 nucleotide sequence: TGTGCCAGCAGCTTATATACGGGAGGGTACTACGAGCAGTACTTC. Translating it yields CASSLYTGGYYEQYF.

This clonotype was seen repeatedly, ten times or more. The chain is built from TRBV6-5 and TRBJ1-2; D unresolved. Germline assignment: CDR1 MNHEY and CDR2 SVGAGI. The CDR3 consists of 14 residues. V was clipped by 0 bases and J by 8 bases, with 13 bases between them. The CDR3 here is CASSYSGPQRGYTF. The DNA for the CDR3 is TGTGCCAGCAGTTACTCCGGGCCACAAAGGGGCTACACCTTC.

There are many counts of this clonotype. The rearrangement joins TRBV20-1 to TRBJ1-5; 9 bases are shared with TRBD1. The germline gives CDR1 DFQATT, CDR2 SNEGSKA (reference sequence). Trimming cost V 5 bases and J 4 bases; bases outside gene matches: 9. The CDR3 consists of 15 residues. The CDR3: CSAHRVGQGNQPQHF. The CDR3 DNA sequence: TGCAGTGCTCATCGCGTGGGACAGGGAAATCAGCCCCAGCATTTT.

The chain recombines TRBV6-5 with TRBJ2-3; perhaps TRBD1 as D (6 bases). Per germline, CDR1 MNHEY and CDR2 SVGAGI. This CDR3 is built from 13 residues. Trimming left V 6 bases short and J 4 bases short, with 11 bases between. The chain's CDR3 is CASRYRVADTQYF. The CDR3 region has the DNA TGTGCCAGCAGATACAGGGTAGCAGATACGCAGTATTTT.

The chain joins TRBV5-1 to TRBJ1-5; 8 bases match TRBD1. V lost 1 base to trimming and J lost 7 bases; unmatched junction nucleotides: 7. The length of the CDR3 is 15 residues. Germline V gives CDR1 SGHRS, CDR2 YFSETQ. The CDR3 region is CASSLRTGFRQPQHF. CDR3 nucleotide sequence: TGCGCCAGCAGCTTGCGGACAGGGTTCAGGCAGCCCCAGCATTTT. The full variable domain, rest sourced from reference TRBV5-1 and TRBJ1-5, is KAGVTQTPRYLIKTRGQQVTLSCSPISGHRSVSWYQQTPGQGLQFLFEYFSETQRNKGNFPGRFSGRQFSNSRSEMNVSTLELGDSALYLCASSLRTGFRQPQHFGDGTRLSIL.

The rearrangement uses TRBV19 and TRBJ1-1; perhaps TRBD1 as D (6 bases). The CDR3 is made up of 15 amino acids. Germline assignment: CDR1 LNHDA and CDR2 SQIVND (reference sequence). V was trimmed by 8 bases and J by 0 bases, leaving 16 bases between them. The CDR3 protein is CASLRTAHMNTEAFF. CDR3 bases: TGTGCCAGTCTTCGGACAGCGCATATGAACACTGAAGCTTTCTTT.

A few counts support this clonotype. A junction end diverges from the germline sequence, so it may reflect a read error. This chain joins TRBV29-1 and TRBJ1-1, with D uncertain. The CDR3 is 12 amino acids. The germline V gene encodes CDR1 SQVTM and CDR2 ANQGSEA. CDR3 region: CSAEWGNFEAFF. Here the CDR3 DNA reads TGCAGCGCTGAATGGGGAAATTTCGAAGCTTTCTTT.

This clonotype was counted a single time. The rearrangement uses TRBV6-5 and TRBJ1-2, with TRBD1 as a possible D gene (5 bases). Trimming pared 5 bases from V and 8 bases from J, leaving 15 bases between. This CDR3 is built from 13 residues. Germline CDR1 is MNHEY and CDR2 is SVGAGI. CDR3 coding DNA: TGTGCCAGCAGTCCGCAGGGCACAACGGGCTACACCTTC. It encodes CASSPQGTTGYTF.

The chain joins TRBV18 to TRBJ2-7, with 10 bases fitting TRBD1. V was pared by 6 bases and J by 3 bases, with 8 bases of the junction left unmatched. Per the germline V gene, CDR1 is KGHSH and CDR2 is LQKENI. This CDR3 spans 15 amino acids. The CDR3 is CASSPSGQGIYEQYF. The CDR3 DNA reads TGTGCCAGCTCCCCCTCGGGACAGGGGATCTACGAGCAGTACTTC. Complete variable domain (other parts from reference TRBV18 and TRBJ2-7): NAGVMQNPRHLVRRRGQEARLRCSPMKGHSHVYWYRQLPEEGLKFMVYLQKENIIDESGMPKERFSAEFPKEGPSILRIQQVVRGDSAAYFCASSPSGQGIYEQYFGPGTRLTVT.

In its sample, this clonotype was seen a few times. The genes are TRBV29-1 and TRBJ1-1, with D tentatively TRBD1 (5 bases). The CDR3 runs to 11 residues. The ends were cut back, 5 bases at V and 6 bases at J, with 10 bases in the middle. Germline CDR1 is SQVTM and CDR2 is ANQGSEA. CDR3 sequence: CSVMGGSEAFF. The DNA of the CDR3 is TGCAGCGTTATGGGGGGATCTGAAGCTTTCTTT.

Only a few counts were recorded for this clonotype. CDR3 protein: CASSVAGSGNTIYF. CDR3 nucleotides: TGTGCCAGCAGCGTAGCTGGCTCTGGAAACACCATATATTTT. The chain employs TRBV9 and TRBJ1-3; D unclear. The CDR3 runs to 14 residues. Trimming took off 0 bases at V and 0 bases at J, with 4 bases between the two ends. CDR1 is SGDLS, CDR2 YYNGEE, per germline.

At least ten counts were recorded for this clonotype. This chain connects TRBV4-1 to TRBJ2-7; TRBD1 aligns across 9 bases. Germline V lookup: CDR1 MGHRA, CDR2 YSYEKL. The CDR3 loop spans 14 amino acids. Trimming at V came to 3 bases and at J to 3 bases, leaving 3 bases not matched to a gene. The CDR3 DNA sequence: TGCGCCAGCAGCCAGCCGGGACAGGGCTACGAGCAGTACTTC. Amino acid sequence: CASSQPGQGYEQYF.

The genes are TRBV20-1 and TRBJ2-7; D uncertain. Germline V lookup: CDR1 DFQATT, CDR2 SNEGSKA (reference sequence). The CDR3 runs to 15 residues. V was cut by 3 bases and J by 0 bases, with 15 bases left in between. The CDR3 DNA reads as TGCAGTGCTAGGGGCCGACGAGCTAGCTCCTACGAGCAGTACTTC. This codes for CSARGRRASSYEQYF.

The chain recombines TRBV20-1 with TRBJ2-1; 10 bases are shared with TRBD2. The ends lost 5 bases at V and 4 bases at J; junction bases unmatched: 2. From germline, CDR1 is DFQATT and CDR2 SNEGSKA (reference sequence). This CDR3 has 13 amino acids. The CDR3 spells CSAGLAAYNEQFF. The CDR3 DNA is TGCAGTGCTGGACTAGCGGCTTACAATGAGCAGTTCTTC.

This clonotype came up many times. The chain employs TRBV5-1 and TRBJ2-4; D remains unclear. Trimming stripped 0 bases from V and 6 bases from J, with 10 bases between. Germline assignment: CDR1 SGHRS and CDR2 YFSETQ. The CDR3 runs 14 residues. The CDR3 sequence is CASSLEGPTNIQYF. CDR3 DNA sequence: TGCGCCAGCAGCTTGGAAGGGCCAACAAACATTCAGTACTTC. Full variable domain (rest looked up from reference TRBV5-1 and TRBJ2-4): KAGVTQTPRYLIKTRGQQVTLSCSPISGHRSVSWYQQTPGQGLQFLFEYFSETQRNKGNFPGRFSGRQFSNSRSEMNVSTLELGDSALYLCASSLEGPTNIQYFGAGTRLSVL.

This clonotype came up once. The genes are TRBV19 and TRBJ2-5; no reliable D call. The CDR3 is made up of 15 amino acids. V lost 5 bases and J 5 bases, leaving 18 bases between the germline ends. Germline V CDR1 and CDR2: LNHDA, SQIVND (reference sequence). The CDR3 is CASSESGFSGETQYF. Here the CDR3 DNA reads TGTGCCAGTAGTGAATCAGGATTCTCTGGGGAGACCCAGTACTTC. Variable domain in full (rest from reference TRBV19 and TRBJ2-5): DGGITQSPKYLFRKEGQNVTLSCEQNLNHDAMYWYRQDPGQGLRLIYYSQIVNDFQKGDIAEGYSVSREKKESFPLTVTSAQKNPTAFYLCASSESGFSGETQYFGPGTRLLVL.

The rearrangement joins TRBV5-5 to TRBJ2-7; 9 nucleotides align to TRBD1. The CDR3 is made up of 15 amino acids. CDR1 and CDR2 (germline): SGHKS, YYEKEE (reference sequence). The V and J ends lost 3 bases and 6 bases, in that order; junction bases with no gene match: 10. CDR3 nucleotides: TGTGCCAGCAGCTGGGACCGGGACAGGGTAGGCGAGCAGTACTTC. Encoded protein: CASSWDRDRVGEQYF.

The chain's CDR3 is CATSGPAGEVETQYF. Here the CDR3 DNA reads TGTGCCACCAGTGGTCCAGCGGGAGAAGTGGAGACCCAGTACTTC. The chain combines TRBV24-1 with TRBJ2-5, with 8 bases matching TRBD2. V lost 5 bases and J lost 5; bases outside the gene matches: 9. CDR3 length equals 15 residues. Germline V gene data show CDR1 as KGHDR and CDR2 as SFDVKD.